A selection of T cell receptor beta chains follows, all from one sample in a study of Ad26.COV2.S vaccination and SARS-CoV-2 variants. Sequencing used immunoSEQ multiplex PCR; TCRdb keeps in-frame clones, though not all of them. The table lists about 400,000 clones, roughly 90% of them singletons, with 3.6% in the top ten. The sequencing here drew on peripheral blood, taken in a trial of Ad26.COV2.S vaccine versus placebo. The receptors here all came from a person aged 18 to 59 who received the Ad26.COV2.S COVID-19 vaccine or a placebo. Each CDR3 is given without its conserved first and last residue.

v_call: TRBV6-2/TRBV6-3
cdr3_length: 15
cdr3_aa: ASSYSMQRGTTGELF

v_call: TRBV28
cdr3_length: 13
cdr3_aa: ASISLQGGNYEQY

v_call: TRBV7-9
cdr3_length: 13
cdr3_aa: ASSWGLGQGYEQY

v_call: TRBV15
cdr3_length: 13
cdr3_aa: ATSARTGSNQPQH

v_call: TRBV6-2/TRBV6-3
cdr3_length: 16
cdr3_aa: ASSYPTGGLRVNYGYT

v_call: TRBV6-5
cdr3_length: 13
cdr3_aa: ASSYSDTMNYGYT

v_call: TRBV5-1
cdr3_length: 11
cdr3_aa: ASSLADDTEAF

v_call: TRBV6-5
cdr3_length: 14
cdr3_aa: ASSYGDRGNTGELF

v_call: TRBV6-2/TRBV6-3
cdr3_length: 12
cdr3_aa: ASSPREENNEQF

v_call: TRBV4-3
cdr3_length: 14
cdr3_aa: ASSRTSGSGQETQY

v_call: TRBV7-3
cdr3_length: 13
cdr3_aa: ASSLGAIQGQPQH

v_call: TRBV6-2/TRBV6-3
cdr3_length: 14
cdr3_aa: ASSYSLPAANYGYT

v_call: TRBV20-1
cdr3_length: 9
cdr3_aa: SARTGPGGY

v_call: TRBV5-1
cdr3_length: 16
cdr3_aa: ASSLGGTGQSSGNTIY

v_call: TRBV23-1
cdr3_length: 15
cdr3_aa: ASSQSTQGKGNQPQH

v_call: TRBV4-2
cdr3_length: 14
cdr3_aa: ASSYTGGPLSYEQY

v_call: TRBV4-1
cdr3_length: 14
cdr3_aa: ASSQPPRDGNEKLF

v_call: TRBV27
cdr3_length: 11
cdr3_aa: ASSPPFRDTQY

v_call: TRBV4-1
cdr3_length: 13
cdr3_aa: ASSQDIFPNTEAF

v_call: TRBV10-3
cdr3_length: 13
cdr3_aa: AIRRGQGETGELF

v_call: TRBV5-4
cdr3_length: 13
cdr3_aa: ASSLSRGQGTEAF

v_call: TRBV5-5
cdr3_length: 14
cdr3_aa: ASSLARAGTNEKLF

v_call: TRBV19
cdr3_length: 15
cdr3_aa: ASSNGLAGANTGELF

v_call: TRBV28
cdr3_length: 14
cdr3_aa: ASRTGEDWVGTEAF

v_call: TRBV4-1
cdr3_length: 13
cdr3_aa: ASSLRGPELGEQF

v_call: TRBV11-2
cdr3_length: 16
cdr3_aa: ASSSRWPEELAKNIQY

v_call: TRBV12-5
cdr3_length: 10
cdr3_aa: ASGLGGNGYT

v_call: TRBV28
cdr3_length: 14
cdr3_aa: ASSPHTRGVQETQY

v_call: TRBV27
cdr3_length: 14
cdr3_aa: ASSLILPTGLEKLF